Below, 27 T cell receptor beta chains from the same sample are listed, as sequenced in a study of blood T cell repertoires in COVID-19. Produced via immunoSEQ multiplex PCR; TCRdb's table is partial and in-frame only. The sample lists over 300,000 clones, 90% occurring once. Sequencing input: peripheral blood. The receptor source for this set is a young man with active or convalescent COVID-19.

The chain combines TRBV19 with TRBJ2-7; weak D call: TRBD1 (6 bases). V dropped 4 bases and J dropped 2 bases, with 15 bases sitting between them. Germline V gene data show CDR1 as LNHDA and CDR2 as SQIVND (reference sequence). The CDR3 covers 15 residues. This chain's CDR3 is CASSTRGGTTYEQYF. The CDR3 region has the DNA TGTGCCAGTAGTACCAGGGGTGGTACCACCTACGAGCAGTACTTC.

The CDR3 here is CASSEDRGPGELFF. The CDR3 nucleotides are TGTGCCAGCAGTGAAGACAGGGGGCCCGGGGAGCTGTTTTTT. The genes are TRBV6-1 and TRBJ2-2; TRBD1 matches at 9 bases. V shed 1 base, J shed 6 bases, and the junction held 0 bases outside the gene matches. This CDR3 is 14 amino acids long. Germline V gene lookup returns CDR1 MNHNS and CDR2 SASEGT.

V and J are TRBV28 and TRBJ2-1, with 7 nucleotides matching TRBD1. CDR1 is MDHEN and CDR2 is SYDVKM in the germline V gene. With 6 bases clipped from V and 8 bases from J, the junction kept 10 bases outside the gene matches. The CDR3 covers 14 residues. For the CDR3, the DNA is TGTGCCAGCAGCAACCGACAGGGCCCCCATGAGCAGTTCTTC. It codes for CASSNRQGPHEQFF.

The chain links TRBV5-1 to TRBJ2-5; D gene unclear. Trimming cost V 1 base and J 5 bases, with 15 bases left between them. The CDR3 sequence is 15 residues long. CDR1 is SGHRS and CDR2 is YFSETQ in the germline V gene. CDR3 residues: CASSLKLRFIETQYF. CDR3 sequence (DNA): TGCGCCAGCAGCTTGAAGCTGAGGTTTATCGAGACCCAGTACTTC.

V gene TRBV24-1 combines with J gene TRBJ2-1; D gene unclear. Germline V lookup: CDR1 KGHDR, CDR2 SFDVKD. CDR3 length equals 15 residues. The V end lost 0 bases, the J end lost 0 bases, and 5 bases lay between the germline ends. The CDR3 DNA is TGTGCCACCAGTGATTTGGCGGACTCCTACAATGAGCAGTTCTTC. This encodes CATSDLADSYNEQFF.

This clone was counted a few times. The J gene is TRBJ2-2, the V gene TRBV18, with TRBD2 matching over 7 bases. The CDR3 totals 16 residues. Germline V gives CDR1 KGHSH, CDR2 LQKENI. V dropped 4 bases and J dropped 6; count of bases not matched to a gene: 11. Here the CDR3 reads CASSLQEQRGPGELFF. In DNA, the CDR3 is TGTGCCAGCTCACTCCAGGAGCAGCGGGGTCCCGGGGAGCTGTTTTTT.

V usage is TRBV27 and J usage is TRBJ1-2; D is possibly TRBD1 (6 bases). V gave up 0 bases and J gave up 7 bases, with 12 bases separating them. The CDR3 consists of 14 residues. The germline CDR1 and CDR2 sequences are MNHEY and SMNVEV (reference sequence). CDR3 loop: CASSLSGGAGGYTF. DNA of the CDR3: TGTGCCAGCAGTTTATCAGGGGGGGCTGGTGGCTACACCTTC.

This clone showed up just a few times. This chain joins TRBV19 and TRBJ1-3; D may be TRBD1 (6 bases). Germline values: CDR1 LNHDA, CDR2 SQIVND (reference sequence). V lost 4 bases and J lost 6, with 13 bases in between. The CDR3 has 14 residues. CDR3 nucleotides: TGTGCCAGTAGTACAGGGGCATCGGAAAACACCATATATTTT. It codes for CASSTGASENTIYF.

The chain combines TRBV2 with TRBJ1-5; TRBD1 might be the D (5 bases). V was cut by 2 bases and J by 2 bases, with 22 bases left in between. This CDR3 comprises 19 residues. Germline V gene sequence: CDR1 SNHLY, CDR2 FYNNEI. The CDR3 coding sequence is TGTGCCAGCAGTGAAAATCTTAATGGGCCATCGGGGGGCAATCAGCCCCAGCATTTT. Translated, it gives CASSENLNGPSGGNQPQHF.

This clone was picked up one time. The chain recombines TRBV4-1 with TRBJ2-7; 8 bases are shared with TRBD2. The CDR3 length is 17 residues. Germline CDR1 and CDR2: MGHRA and YSYEKL. V dropped 2 bases and J dropped 7; count of bases not matched to a gene: 16. The CDR3 nucleotides read TGCGCCAGCAGCCAACGTGGTAGCGGGACCTTACGTGAGGAGCAGTACTTC. The encoded protein is CASSQRGSGTLREEQYF.

The CDR3 is CASSLIGGGLLDSYNEQFF. CDR3 in DNA: TGTGCCAGCAGCTTAATAGGAGGAGGGTTGCTGGACTCCTACAATGAGCAGTTCTTC. The V call is TRBV7-3, the J call TRBJ2-1, with D possibly being TRBD2 (6 bases). Germline assignment: CDR1 SGHTA and CDR2 FQGTGA. Trimming took off 1 base at V and 0 bases at J, with 19 bases between the two ends. The CDR3 totals 19 residues.

The chain uses TRBV5-6 and TRBJ2-1; 10 nucleotides match TRBD2. The V and J ends lost 4 bases and 2 bases, in that order; junction bases with no gene match: 6. This CDR3 is built from 16 residues. Germline lookup yields CDR1 SGHDT and CDR2 YYEEEE. CDR3 in amino acids: CASSLISGGPYNEQFF. The DNA of the CDR3 is TGTGCCAGCAGCCTAATTAGCGGGGGGCCCTACAATGAGCAGTTCTTC. Full variable domain (remainder filled in from reference TRBV5-6 and TRBJ2-1): DAGVTQSPTHLIKTRGQQVTLRCSPKSGHDTVSWYQQALGQGPQFIFQYYEEEERQRGNFPDRFSGHQFPNYSSELNVNALLLGDSALYLCASSLISGGPYNEQFFGPGTRLTVL.

This chain connects TRBV27 to TRBJ2-2; 8 bases match TRBD1. The V and J ends lost 8 bases and 5 bases, in that order; junction bases with no gene match: 22. Germline V gives CDR1 MNHEY, CDR2 SMNVEV (reference sequence). There are 19 residues in the CDR3. The CDR3 sequence: CASGLQLSGQGARTGELFF. For the CDR3, the DNA is TGTGCCAGCGGACTACAACTCTCGGGGCAGGGGGCGCGGACCGGGGAGCTGTTTTTT.

The V call is TRBV29-1, the J call TRBJ2-2; TRBD2 matches at 8 bases. Germline CDR1 is SQVTM and CDR2 is ANQGSEA. The CDR3 length is 14 residues. Unmatched junction bases numbered 4, after V lost 3 bases and J lost 4 bases. CDR3 protein: CSVEVGGGTGELFF. In DNA, the CDR3 is TGCAGCGTTGAGGTCGGGGGGGGCACCGGGGAGCTGTTTTTT.

V gene TRBV28 combines with J gene TRBJ1-4; TRBD1 matches at 7 bases. The CDR3 contains 15 residues. Germline V gives CDR1 MDHEN, CDR2 SYDVKM. Trimming cost V 5 bases and J 6 bases; bases outside gene matches: 9. CDR3 coding DNA: TGTGCCAGCAGTCCCGGGGACAGATCTCATGAAAAACTGTTTTTT. This gives the protein CASSPGDRSHEKLFF. The full variable domain, with the rest looked up from reference TRBV28 and TRBJ1-4, is DVKVTQSSRYLVKRTGEKVFLECVQDMDHENMFWYRQDPGLGLRLIYFSYDVKMKEKGDIPEGYSVSREKKERFSLILESASTNQTSMYLCASSPGDRSHEKLFFGSGTQLSVL.

V and J are TRBV28 and TRBJ2-7; weak D call: TRBD1 (5 bases). This CDR3 contains 16 residues. The germline V gene encodes CDR1 MDHEN and CDR2 SYDVKM. Trimming cost V 1 base and J 0 bases, with 13 bases left between them. As DNA, the CDR3 is TGTGCCAGCAGTTTATCAGACAGAGAAAGCTCCTACGAGCAGTACTTC. Protein: CASSLSDRESSYEQYF.

V and J are TRBV9 and TRBJ2-7; 10 bases agree with TRBD2. The CDR3 is 16 residues long. Germline V lookup: CDR1 SGDLS, CDR2 YYNGEE. J was trimmed by 2 bases and V by 0 bases; bases with no gene match: 5. The CDR3 DNA reads TGTGCCAGCAGCGTAGAAGTAGCGGGAGGAGCCTACGAGCAGTACTTC. This translates into CASSVEVAGGAYEQYF.

The rearrangement joins TRBV7-3 to TRBJ2-6; 9 bases are shared with TRBD1. Per germline, CDR1 SGHTA and CDR2 FQGTGA. V trimming: 6 bases; J trimming: 0 bases; junction bases outside the gene matches: 3. CDR3 length: 16 residues. CDR3 protein: CASSRDRVSGANVLTF. CDR3 nucleotides: TGTGCCAGCAGTCGGGACAGGGTCTCTGGGGCCAACGTCCTGACTTTC.

This clone has a handful of counts. The chain employs TRBV9 and TRBJ1-2, with 7 bases aligning to TRBD1. This CDR3 region has 16 residues. V was clipped by 4 bases and J by 5 bases; unmatched bases: 14. In germline, CDR1 is SGDLS, CDR2 YYNGEE. The CDR3 nucleotides read TGTGCCAGCAGCCCGGGAAGGGCAGGGGGAATATATGGCTACACCTTC. Its protein is CASSPGRAGGIYGYTF.

The CDR3 here is CASSFSGSAGNTIYF. In DNA, the CDR3 is TGTGCCAGCAGTTTTTCGGGGTCGGCCGGAAACACCATATATTTT. The chain uses TRBV28 and TRBJ1-3, with D unresolved. Per germline, CDR1 MDHEN and CDR2 SYDVKM. The CDR3 spans 15 residues. V lost 3 bases and J lost 4, with 13 bases in between.

V and J are TRBV7-8 and TRBJ2-7; 8 bases map to TRBD1. J was trimmed by 2 bases and V by 3 bases; bases with no gene match: 6. CDR1 is SGHVS and CDR2 is FQNEAQ in the germline V gene. This CDR3 spans 15 amino acids. The DNA for the CDR3 is TGTGCCAGCAGCTTCGACAGGGGTGCCCCCTACGAGCAGTACTTC. As protein: CASSFDRGAPYEQYF. Variable domain in full (rest from reference TRBV7-8 and TRBJ2-7): GAGVSQSPRYKVAKRGQDVALRCDPISGHVSLFWYQQALGQGPEFLTYFQNEAQLDKSGLPSDRFFAERPEGSVSTLKIQRTQQEDSAVYLCASSFDRGAPYEQYFGPGTRLTVT.

This chain uses TRBV27 with TRBJ2-7, with D perhaps TRBD2 (6 bases). The V gene's germline CDR1 is MNHEY and CDR2 SMNVEV (reference sequence). V dropped 3 bases and J dropped 3 bases, with 12 bases sitting between them. CDR3 length: 14 residues. The CDR3 loop reads CASSLVQGGYEQYF. CDR3 coding DNA: TGTGCCAGCAGTTTGGTCCAGGGAGGCTACGAGCAGTACTTC.

The gene calls are TRBV11-2 and TRBJ2-3; 9 nucleotides agree with TRBD2. The CDR3 sequence is 13 residues long. CDR1 is SGHAT and CDR2 is FQNNGV in the germline V gene. J was trimmed by 4 bases and V by 5 bases; bases with no gene match: 1. CDR3 amino acids: CASSVAGADTQYF. The CDR3 coding sequence is TGTGCCAGCAGCGTAGCGGGAGCAGATACGCAGTATTTT.

The table lists this clone with a count of one. V usage is TRBV27 and J usage is TRBJ1-5, with TRBD1 matching 8 bases. The V and J ends lost 6 bases and 4 bases, in that order; junction bases with no gene match: 8. The CDR3 is made up of 15 amino acids. In germline, CDR1 is MNHEY, CDR2 SMNVEV (reference sequence). Written as DNA, the CDR3 is TGTGCCAGCAGCCGGACAGGGCTAGGGAATCAGCCCCAGCATTTT. This translates into CASSRTGLGNQPQHF.

The rearrangement links TRBV11-3 to TRBJ2-3; 13 bases are a match to TRBD2. There are 17 residues in the CDR3. In germline, CDR1 is SGHNT, CDR2 YENEEA. The trim removed 5 bases at V and 1 base at J, leaving 6 bases unmatched. The DNA for the CDR3 is TGTGCCAGCAGCCCAAGACTAGCGGGAGGCCGCACAGATACGCAGTATTTT. This encodes CASSPRLAGGRTDTQYF.

The chain couples TRBV28 to TRBJ1-4; D is unresolved. This CDR3 is 11 amino acids long. Germline assignment: CDR1 MDHEN and CDR2 SYDVKM. The V end was cut by 5 bases, the J end by 8 bases, with 6 bases between. The CDR3 DNA reads as TGTGCCAGCAGTCGGAGGGAAAAACTGTTTTTT. Residues: CASSRREKLFF. The variable domain in full, with the rest retrieved from reference TRBV28 and TRBJ1-4, is DVKVTQSSRYLVKRTGEKVFLECVQDMDHENMFWYRQDPGLGLRLIYFSYDVKMKEKGDIPEGYSVSREKKERFSLILESASTNQTSMYLCASSRREKLFFGSGTQLSVL.

This chain connects TRBV7-3 to TRBJ2-7; perhaps TRBD1 as D (6 bases). The germline V gene encodes CDR1 SGHTA and CDR2 FQGTGA. This CDR3 contains 15 residues. Between the trimmed V and J ends, which lost 5 bases and 2 bases, there was a span of 16 bases. The CDR3, as DNA: TGTGCCAGCAGCCCAGCCGGGACATTAGCCTACGAGCAGTACTTC. This gives the protein CASSPAGTLAYEQYF.